The clone carrying this T cell receptor (beta chain) was counted only a few times. Its target is unknown. This sample was included in a study of cytomegalovirus exposure and HLA in healthy donors. The wider study: Around 79 million unique TCRs, all from HLA-typed donors, were included in an early release of the data.

There were likely unrecorded immune exposures, though donors were nominally healthy when sampled. Study results and caveats: Among the most significant clusters, several appeared linked to common viral pathogens in a later analysis. Altogether, 150 or so TCR beta chains were recorded as cytomegalovirus-associated.

PCR employed 60 Vbeta and 13 Jbeta primers. Profiling relied on immunoSEQ multiplex PCR, and the TCRdb table lists in-frame clones only, not all of them. This table has about 150,000 clones, around four fifths appearing once. J was trimmed by 5 bases and V by 0 bases; bases with no gene match: 4. This CDR3 has 14 amino acids. Germline V gives CDR1 LGHNA, CDR2 YSLEER. This receptor was identified in a man in his forties or fifties in good health and CMV-seronegative. The sequencing sample was made of PBMCs. This sequence joins TRBV4-3 and TRBJ2-7; 7 bases match TRBD2. DNA of the CDR3: TGCGCCAGCAGCCAAGAAACCCGGGGGGACGAGCAGTACTTC. Protein: CASSQETRGDEQYF.